The clone carrying this T cell receptor beta chain was observed at least ten times. The CDR3 totals 14 residues. Germline CDR1 is SGHRS and CDR2 is YFSETQ. V dropped 2 bases and J dropped 1 base, with 9 bases sitting between them. This entry comes from a study of T cells after yellow fever vaccination. The TCR cDNA carried a universal primer site and UMIs from 5'RACE template switching. MiXCR, applied by TCRdb to the 5' RACE reads, yields one record per CDR3 protein. The sample shows hundreds of thousands of distinct CDR3 sequences, roughly 12% of them seen only once. The clonotype was recovered from a man between 18 and 29 years old who received the YFV17D yellow fever vaccine. The rearrangement uses TRBV5-1 and TRBJ2-5, with D unresolved. The sample was PBMCs, taken on the day of the first yellow fever vaccination. CDR3 loop: CASSFFGPQETQYF. CDR3 sequence (DNA): TGCGCCAGCAGCTTTTTTGGACCCCAAGAGACCCAGTACTTC. The complete variable domain, with remaining parts taken from reference TRBV5-1 and TRBJ2-5, reads KAGVTQTPRYLIKTRGQQVTLSCSPISGHRSVSWYQQTPGQGLQFLFEYFSETQRNKGNFPGRFSGRQFSNSRSEMNVSTLELGDSALYLCASSFFGPQETQYFGPGTRLLVL.